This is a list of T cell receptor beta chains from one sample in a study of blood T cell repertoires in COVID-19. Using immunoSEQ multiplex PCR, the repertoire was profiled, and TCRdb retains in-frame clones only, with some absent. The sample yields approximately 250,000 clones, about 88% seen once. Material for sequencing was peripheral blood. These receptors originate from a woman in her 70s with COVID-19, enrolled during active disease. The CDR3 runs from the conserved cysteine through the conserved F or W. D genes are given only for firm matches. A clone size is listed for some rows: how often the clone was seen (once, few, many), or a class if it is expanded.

TGTGCCAGCAGTTTAATTCACAGCTCTGGGGCCAACGTCCTGACTTTC,CASSLIHSSGANVLTF,TRBJ2-6,NA,TRBV27,NA
TGTGCCAGCAGCCGCCCGGGGGGATGGTCTGCTGGGGCCAACGTCCTGACTTTC,CASSRPGGWSAGANVLTF,TRBJ2-6,NA,TRBV5-6,TRBD2
TGCGCCAGCAGCCAAGAGGGAGAGCGGGGGGTGGACAATGAGCAGTTCTTC,CASSQEGERGVDNEQFF,TRBJ2-1,NA,TRBV4-3,TRBD2
TGTGCCAGCAGTGTCAGGGGACATGACACTGAAGCTTTCTTT,CASSVRGHDTEAFF,TRBJ1-1,few,TRBV2,NA
TGCGCCAGCAGTAACCGGGACAGGGGCTCTCCGAACACTGAAGCTTTCTTT,CASSNRDRGSPNTEAFF,TRBJ1-1,NA,TRBV10-1,TRBD1
TGTGCCAGCAGTTACTTAACAGGGGTGACAGGAGAGCTGTTTTTT,CASSYLTGVTGELFF,TRBJ2-2,NA,TRBV6-5,TRBD1
TGTGCCACCAGTGATCATATGACAGGGAGCGGCTACACCTTC,CATSDHMTGSGYTF,TRBJ1-2,NA,TRBV24-1,TRBD1
TGTGCCAGCAGCCAAGTTGACAGGGTCCCCTACAATGAGCAGTTCTTC,CASSQVDRVPYNEQFF,TRBJ2-1,NA,TRBV4-2,TRBD1
TGTGCCAGCAGCTTACCTCCACAGGGGGGAAATGAAAAACTGTTTTTT,CASSLPPQGGNEKLFF,TRBJ1-4,NA,TRBV7-9,TRBD1
TGTGCCAGCAGTTACTCGTCCGGAAGACAGGGGAATGAGCAGTTCTTC,CASSYSSGRQGNEQFF,TRBJ2-1,NA,TRBV6-5,TRBD1
TGTGCCAGCAGCCACCCCCGGACTGAAGCTTTCTTT,CASSHPRTEAFF,TRBJ1-1,once,TRBV7-9,NA
TGTGCCAGTAGTCCAGCCGGGACAGGATCCTACGAGCAGTACTTC,CASSPAGTGSYEQYF,TRBJ2-7,NA,TRBV19,TRBD1
TGTGCCAGCTCACCGGACCGGACAGGGGGGATTCGTGGCTACACCTTC,CASSPDRTGGIRGYTF,TRBJ1-2,NA,TRBV18,TRBD1
TGTGCCAGTAGTACCCTCCAGACTTTCTCCTACGAGCAGTACTTC,CASSTLQTFSYEQYF,TRBJ2-7,once,TRBV19,NA
TGTGCCAGCAGCACCGGACGATCGGACTCGCCCCAGCATTTT,CASSTGRSDSPQHF,TRBJ1-5,NA,TRBV9,NA
TGTGCCTGGAGTGTCAGCGGCAATCAGCCCCAGCATTTT,CAWSVSGNQPQHF,TRBJ1-5,NA,TRBV30,NA
TGTGCCAGCAGGACAATCGGGATGCGTAGCACAGATACGCAGTATTTT,CASRTIGMRSTDTQYF,TRBJ2-3,once,TRBV7-2,NA